Presented here are 19 T cell receptor beta chains from one specimen sequenced in a study of blood T cell repertoires in COVID-19. Produced via immunoSEQ multiplex PCR; TCRdb's table is partial and in-frame only. Seen here are 95,000 to 130,000 clones, approximately 84% observed once, and the top ten hold around 7.5%. The sample comprised peripheral blood. The origin of the receptors is a man between 65 and 80 years old with active or convalescent COVID-19.

V and J are TRBV19 and TRBJ2-1, with D tentatively TRBD2 (6 bases). Germline CDR1 reads LNHDA; CDR2 reads SQIVND (reference sequence). V was pared by 6 bases and J by 0 bases, with 15 bases between. The CDR3 consists of 16 residues. This CDR3 is CASSNLAGSSYNEQFF. CDR3 DNA sequence: TGTGCCAGTAGCAATTTGGCCGGGAGCTCCTACAATGAGCAGTTCTTC.

This clone was counted between two and nine times. The chain combines TRBV30 with TRBJ2-7; possible D gene TRBD1, 5 bases. The CDR3 is made up of 11 amino acids. The germline gives CDR1 GTSNPN, CDR2 SVGIG (reference sequence). V was cut by 6 bases and J by 2 bases, with 8 bases left in between. CDR3 residues: CACRQPYEQYF. The CDR3 nucleotides read TGTGCCTGTAGACAGCCCTACGAGCAGTACTTC. The full variable domain, with the rest looked up from reference TRBV30 and TRBJ2-7, is SQTIHQWPATLVQPVGSPLSLECTVEGTSNPNLYWYRQAAGRGLQLLFYSVGIGQISSEVPQNLSASRPQDRQFILSSKKLLLSDSGFYLCACRQPYEQYFGPGTRLTVT.

The chain combines TRBV6-5 with TRBJ1-3, with D unclear. The germline CDR1 and CDR2 sequences are MNHEY and SVGAGI. The CDR3 extends over 12 amino acids. V shed 7 bases and J shed 0 bases, with 4 bases lying between them. CDR3 in DNA: TGTGCCAGCAAGAGCTCTGGAAACACCATATATTTT. This codes for CASKSSGNTIYF.

CDR3 residues: CASSLAAEVDGYTF. CDR3 in DNA: TGTGCCAGCAGCCTCGCGGCTGAAGTCGATGGCTACACCTTC. The chain has TRBV7-2 and TRBJ1-2; D gene unclear. Trimming cost V 5 bases and J 6 bases, with 16 bases left between them. Germline CDR1 and CDR2: SGHTA and FQGNSA. The CDR3 runs to 14 residues. The variable domain in full, with the rest retrieved from reference TRBV7-2 and TRBJ1-2, is GAGVSQSPSNKVTEKGKDVELRCDPISGHTALYWYRQSLGQGLEFLIYFQGNSAPDKSGLPSDRFSAERTGGSVSTLTIQRTQQEDSAVYLCASSLAAEVDGYTFGSGTRLTVV.

V is TRBV7-2 and J is TRBJ1-5, with TRBD1 as a possible D gene (5 bases). This CDR3 region has 14 residues. Trimming pared 2 bases from V and 5 bases from J, leaving 10 bases between. CDR1 is SGHTA, CDR2 FQGNSA, per germline. The CDR3 bases are TGTGCCAGCAGCTTATTGGACACTTATCAGCCCCAGCATTTT. It is translated as CASSLLDTYQPQHF. The full variable domain, rest sourced from reference TRBV7-2 and TRBJ1-5, is GAGVSQSPSNKVTEKGKDVELRCDPISGHTALYWYRQSLGQGLEFLIYFQGNSAPDKSGLPSDRFSAERTGGSVSTLTIQRTQQEDSAVYLCASSLLDTYQPQHFGDGTRLSIL.

In DNA, the CDR3 is TGTGCCAGCAGCAAGGGGGCTCTGGGCCAAGAGACCCAGTACTTC. Amino acid sequence: CASSKGALGQETQYF. The gene calls are TRBV5-4 and TRBJ2-5, with 7 bases aligning to TRBD1. Germline V gives CDR1 SGHNT, CDR2 YYREEE (reference sequence). The CDR3 spans 15 residues. V shed 4 bases and J 1 base; nucleotides not matched to a gene: 7.

This clone appeared a few times. J is TRBJ2-3 and V is TRBV9, with a possible D match to TRBD2 (5 bases). Between the trimmed V and J ends, which lost 4 bases and 1 base, there was a span of 16 bases. CDR3 size: 16 residues. Per the germline V gene, CDR1 is SGDLS and CDR2 is YYNGEE. CDR3 protein: CASSPRSGIGTDTQYF. CDR3 nucleotides: TGTGCCAGCAGCCCTCGGTCCGGGATTGGCACAGATACGCAGTATTTT.

This chain links TRBV19 with TRBJ2-7; 9 positions match TRBD1. This CDR3 is 14 amino acids long. J lost 3 bases, V lost 6 bases, and 6 bases had no gene match. The V gene's germline CDR1 is LNHDA and CDR2 SQIVND (reference sequence). This CDR3 reads CASRGQGSGYEQYF. CDR3 DNA: TGTGCCAGTAGGGGACAGGGAAGCGGCTACGAGCAGTACTTC.

This chain links TRBV5-4 with TRBJ1-1; D remains unclear. Germline CDR1 SGHNT, CDR2 YYREEE (reference sequence). The CDR3 runs to 14 residues. V was cut by 5 bases and J by 3 bases, with 14 bases left in between. The CDR3, as DNA: TGTGCCAGCAGTTATTTCAGAGGCTACACTGAAGCTTTCTTT. This encodes CASSYFRGYTEAFF.

This sequence joins TRBV19 and TRBJ2-7; possible D gene TRBD1, 5 bases. From germline, CDR1 is LNHDA and CDR2 SQIVND (reference sequence). The CDR3 has 12 residues. V shed 8 bases and J shed 5 bases, with 13 bases lying between them. The CDR3 reads CASSRGPDEQYF. DNA of the CDR3: TGTGCCAGTTCTAGGGGCCCGGACGAGCAGTACTTC.

This clone has a handful of counts. The chain employs TRBV5-1 and TRBJ1-2; 9 bases map to TRBD1. Germline V gives CDR1 SGHRS, CDR2 YFSETQ. The ends lost 1 base at V and 4 bases at J; junction bases unmatched: 5. The CDR3 is 15 amino acids. The CDR3 DNA reads TGCGCCAGCAGCTTGTGGGACAGGGATTTCTATGGCTACACCTTC. Translating gives CASSLWDRDFYGYTF.

The CDR3 loop reads CASSPGTGVGQPQHF. The CDR3, as DNA: TGTGCCAGCTCACCCGGGACAGGGGTAGGCCAGCCCCAGCATTTT. This chain links TRBV18 with TRBJ1-5; 10 nucleotides agree with TRBD1. There are 15 residues in the CDR3. The V gene end was trimmed by 3 bases and the J gene end by 7 bases; junction bases not matched to a gene: 6. Germline CDR1 is KGHSH and CDR2 is LQKENI.

This rearrangement joins TRBV25-1 to TRBJ1-1, with D perhaps TRBD1 (5 bases). V was shortened by 10 bases and J by 8 bases, with 14 bases between the two germline ends. The CDR3 is made up of 11 amino acids. The germline V gene has CDR1 MGHDK and CDR2 SYGVNS. This CDR3 reads CATRGNLEAFF. For the CDR3, the DNA is TGTGCCACCCGGGGGAACCTAGAAGCTTTCTTT. Full variable domain (rest looked up from reference TRBV25-1 and TRBJ1-1): EADIYQTPRYLVIGTGKKITLECSQTMGHDKMYWYQQDPGMELHLIHYSYGVNSTEKGDLSSESTVSRIRTEHFPLTLESARPSHTSQYLCATRGNLEAFFGQGTRLTVV.

The chain is built from TRBV2 and TRBJ1-5; D might be TRBD1 (5 bases). This CDR3 region has 15 residues. V lost 1 base, J lost 5 bases, and 12 bases lay in between. CDR1 SNHLY and CDR2 FYNNEI come from the germline V gene. The CDR3 DNA sequence: TGTGCCAGCAGTGAAGGCAGGGTGTTTTATCAGCCCCAGCATTTT. Translating it yields CASSEGRVFYQPQHF. The full variable domain, completed using reference TRBV2 and TRBJ1-5, is EPEVTQTPSHQVTQMGQEVILRCVPISNHLYFYWYRQILGQKVEFLVSFYNNEISEKSEIFDDQFSVERPDGSNFTLKIRSTKLEDSAMYFCASSEGRVFYQPQHFGDGTRLSIL.

This clone was recorded a few times. The CDR3 spells CASSARQGPNQPQHF. Written as DNA, the CDR3 is TGTGCCAGCAGTGCCAGACAGGGCCCTAATCAGCCCCAGCATTTT. This chain uses TRBV27 with TRBJ1-5; TRBD1 matches 7 bases. The junction had 8 bases not matched to a gene; V was cut back by 5 bases and J by 4 bases. CDR1 MNHEY and CDR2 SMNVEV come from the germline V gene (reference sequence). The CDR3 is 15 residues long.

The chain has TRBV5-1 and TRBJ1-1, with a tentative D call TRBD1 (5 bases). Germline V gene data show CDR1 as SGHRS and CDR2 as YFSETQ. V was pared by 4 bases and J by 2 bases, with 12 bases between. The CDR3 sequence is 14 residues long. This CDR3 is CASSPGGVNTEAFF. The CDR3 DNA reads TGCGCCAGCAGCCCGGGGGGTGTCAACACTGAAGCTTTCTTT. The full variable domain, completed using reference TRBV5-1 and TRBJ1-1, is KAGVTQTPRYLIKTRGQQVTLSCSPISGHRSVSWYQQTPGQGLQFLFEYFSETQRNKGNFPGRFSGRQFSNSRSEMNVSTLELGDSALYLCASSPGGVNTEAFFGQGTRLTVV.

This clone was seen only a few times. V usage is TRBV4-1 and J usage is TRBJ1-1; 8 nucleotides line up with TRBD1. This CDR3 contains 13 residues. Germline-derived CDR1 and CDR2 are MGHRA and YSYEKL. V trimming: 4 bases; J trimming: 4 bases; junction bases outside the gene matches: 2. CDR3 residues: CASSLGQGTEAFF. The CDR3, as DNA: TGCGCCAGCAGCCTTGGACAGGGCACTGAAGCTTTCTTT.

This clone came up a few times. The rearrangement joins TRBV5-1 to TRBJ2-7; 11 bases fit TRBD2. CDR3 length: 17 residues. V was pared by 0 bases and J by 3 bases, with 8 bases of the junction left unmatched. Germline loops: CDR1 SGHRS, CDR2 YFSETQ. The CDR3, as DNA: TGCGCCAGCAGCTTGGTCCCCCTAGCGGGGGGCCTCTACGAGCAGTACTTC. Translating gives CASSLVPLAGGLYEQYF. Supplemented by reference TRBV5-1 and TRBJ2-7, the full variable domain reads KAGVTQTPRYLIKTRGQQVTLSCSPISGHRSVSWYQQTPGQGLQFLFEYFSETQRNKGNFPGRFSGRQFSNSRSEMNVSTLELGDSALYLCASSLVPLAGGLYEQYFGPGTRLTVT.

The chain joins TRBV5-6 to TRBJ1-2, with D uncertain. The germline V and J ends were trimmed by 4 bases and 1 base, with 14 bases remaining between them. The CDR3 contains 15 residues. CDR1 is SGHDT, CDR2 YYEEEE, per germline. For the CDR3, the DNA is TGTGCCAGCAGCCCGAGGGTCAGGAATAACTATGGCTACACCTTC. Translating it yields CASSPRVRNNYGYTF.